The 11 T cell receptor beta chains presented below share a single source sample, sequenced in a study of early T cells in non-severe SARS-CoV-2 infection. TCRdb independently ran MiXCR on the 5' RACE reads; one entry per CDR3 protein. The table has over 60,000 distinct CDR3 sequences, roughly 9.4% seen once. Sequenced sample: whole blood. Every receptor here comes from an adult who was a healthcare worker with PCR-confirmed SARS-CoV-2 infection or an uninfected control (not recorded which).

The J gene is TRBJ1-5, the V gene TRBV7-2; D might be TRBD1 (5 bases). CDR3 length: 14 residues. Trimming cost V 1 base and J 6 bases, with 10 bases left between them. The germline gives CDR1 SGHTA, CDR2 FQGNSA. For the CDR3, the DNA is TGTGCCAGCAGCTTAGTAGGGGAGGGTCAGCCCCAGCATTTT. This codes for CASSLVGEGQPQHF.

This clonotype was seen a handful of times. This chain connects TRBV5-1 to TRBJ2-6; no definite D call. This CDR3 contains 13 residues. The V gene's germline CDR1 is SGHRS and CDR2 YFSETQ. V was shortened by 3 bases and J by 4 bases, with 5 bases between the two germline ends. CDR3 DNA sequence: TGCGCCAGCAGCTCCGCCGGGGCCAACGTCCTGACTTTC. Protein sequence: CASSSAGANVLTF. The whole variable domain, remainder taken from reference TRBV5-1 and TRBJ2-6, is KAGVTQTPRYLIKTRGQQVTLSCSPISGHRSVSWYQQTPGQGLQFLFEYFSETQRNKGNFPGRFSGRQFSNSRSEMNVSTLELGDSALYLCASSSAGANVLTFGAGSRLTVL.

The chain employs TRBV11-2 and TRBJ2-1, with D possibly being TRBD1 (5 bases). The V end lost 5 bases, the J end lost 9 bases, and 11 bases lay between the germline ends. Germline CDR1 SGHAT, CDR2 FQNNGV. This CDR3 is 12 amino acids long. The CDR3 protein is CASSLLGAEQFF. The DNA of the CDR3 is TGTGCCAGCAGCCTCCTAGGGGCTGAGCAGTTCTTC.

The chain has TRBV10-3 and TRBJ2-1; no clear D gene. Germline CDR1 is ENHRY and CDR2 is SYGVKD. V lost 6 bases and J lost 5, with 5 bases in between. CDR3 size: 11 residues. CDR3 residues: CAIRKDNEQFF. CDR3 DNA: TGTGCCATCAGGAAAGACAATGAGCAGTTCTTC.

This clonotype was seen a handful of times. CDR3 in DNA: TGCAGCGCCGGACTGGAAGGCTACACCTTC. It yields the protein CSAGLEGYTF. The rearrangement joins TRBV29-1 to TRBJ1-2; D ambiguous. The CDR3 covers 10 residues. In germline, CDR1 is SQVTM, CDR2 ANQGSEA. V was clipped by 7 bases and J by 8 bases, with 11 bases between them.

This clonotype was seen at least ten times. The CDR3 loop is CASSLDPSGQLNTGELFF. The CDR3 region has the DNA TGTGCCAGCAGCCTAGACCCCTCCGGACAGTTGAACACCGGGGAGCTGTTTTTT. The rearrangement links TRBV9 to TRBJ2-2; TRBD1 might be the D (6 bases). Germline assignment: CDR1 SGDLS and CDR2 YYNGEE. V was trimmed by 4 bases and J by 1 base, leaving 20 bases between them. This CDR3 contains 18 residues. Filled out from reference TRBV9 and TRBJ2-2, the complete variable domain reads DSGVTQTPKHLITATGQRVTLRCSPRSGDLSVYWYQQSLDQGLQFLIQYYNGEERAKGNILERFSAQQFPDLHSELNLSSLELGDSALYFCASSLDPSGQLNTGELFFGEGSRLTVL.

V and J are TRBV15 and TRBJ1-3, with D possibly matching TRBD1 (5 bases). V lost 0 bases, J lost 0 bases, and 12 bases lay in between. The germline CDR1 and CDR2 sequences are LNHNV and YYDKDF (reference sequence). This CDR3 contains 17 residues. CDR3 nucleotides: TGTGCCACCAGCAGAGACCCCGACAGAGACTCTGGAAACACCATATATTTT. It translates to CATSRDPDRDSGNTIYF.

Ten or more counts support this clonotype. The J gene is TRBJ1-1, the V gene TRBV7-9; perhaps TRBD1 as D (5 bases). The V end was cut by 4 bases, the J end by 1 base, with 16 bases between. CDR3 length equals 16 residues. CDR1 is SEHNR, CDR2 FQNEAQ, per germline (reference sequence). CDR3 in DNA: TGTGCCAGCAGCTCCCCCCGACAGCCCTCGAACACTGAAGCTTTCTTT. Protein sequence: CASSSPRQPSNTEAFF.

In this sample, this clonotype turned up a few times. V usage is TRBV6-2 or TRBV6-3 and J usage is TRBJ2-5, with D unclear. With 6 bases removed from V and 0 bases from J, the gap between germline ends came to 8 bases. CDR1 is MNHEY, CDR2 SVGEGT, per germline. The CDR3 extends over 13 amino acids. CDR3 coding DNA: TGTGCCAGCAGATCTCATAACCAAGAGACCCAGTACTTC. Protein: CASRSHNQETQYF.

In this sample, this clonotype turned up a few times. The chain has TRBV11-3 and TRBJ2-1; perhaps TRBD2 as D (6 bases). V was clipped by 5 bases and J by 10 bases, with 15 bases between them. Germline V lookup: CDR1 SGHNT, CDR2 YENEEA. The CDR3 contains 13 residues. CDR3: CASSQVLGREQFF. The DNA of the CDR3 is TGTGCCAGCAGCCAAGTTTTGGGGAGGGAGCAGTTCTTC.

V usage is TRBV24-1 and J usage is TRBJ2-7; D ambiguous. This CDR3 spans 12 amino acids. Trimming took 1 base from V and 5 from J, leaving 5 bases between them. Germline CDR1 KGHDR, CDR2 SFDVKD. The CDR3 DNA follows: TGTGCCACCAGTGATTTATTAGACGAGCAGTACTTC. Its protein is CATSDLLDEQYF.